The sample holds many counts of the clone carrying this T cell receptor (beta chain). This entry belongs to a study of CD8 T cells in ankylosing spondylitis. TCRdb recomputed calls from the 5' RACE reads with MiXCR, one row per CDR3 protein. Of 150,000 to 200,000 distinct CDR3 sequences in the sample, 11% were seen once. Per germline, CDR1 SGHDT and CDR2 YYEEEE. Trimming stripped 0 bases from V and 1 base from J, with 11 bases between. The CDR3 extends over 15 amino acids. This TCR came from a male donor with ankylosing spondylitis or in good health (not recorded which). V is TRBV5-6 and J is TRBJ2-7; D remains ambiguous. Source material: blood, either unsorted or a sorted T cell fraction (not recorded which). The CDR3, as DNA: TGTGCCAGCAGCTTGGGGATGGGGATGTCCTACGAGCAGTACTTC. It is translated as CASSLGMGMSYEQYF.